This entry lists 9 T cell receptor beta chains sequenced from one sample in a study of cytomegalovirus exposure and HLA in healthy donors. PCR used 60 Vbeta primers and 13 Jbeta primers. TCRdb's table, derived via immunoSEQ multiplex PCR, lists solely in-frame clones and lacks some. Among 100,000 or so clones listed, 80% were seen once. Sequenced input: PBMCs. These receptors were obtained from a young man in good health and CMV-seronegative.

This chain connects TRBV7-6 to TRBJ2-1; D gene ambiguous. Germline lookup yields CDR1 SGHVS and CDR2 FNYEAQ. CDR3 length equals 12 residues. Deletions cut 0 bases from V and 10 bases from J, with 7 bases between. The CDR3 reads CASSLASGEQFF. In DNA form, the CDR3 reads TGTGCCAGCAGCTTAGCTTCAGGAGAGCAGTTCTTC. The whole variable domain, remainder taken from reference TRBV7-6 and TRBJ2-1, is GAGVSQSPRYKVTKRGQDVALRCDPISGHVSLYWYRQALGQGPEFLTYFNYEAQQDKSGLPNDRFSAERPEGSISTLTIQRTEQRDSAMYRCASSLASGEQFFGPGTRLTVL.

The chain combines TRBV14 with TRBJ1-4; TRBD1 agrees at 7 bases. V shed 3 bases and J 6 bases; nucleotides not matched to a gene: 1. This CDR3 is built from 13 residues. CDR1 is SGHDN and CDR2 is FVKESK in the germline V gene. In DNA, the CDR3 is TGTGCCAGCAGCCACGGGACAGATGAAAAACTGTTTTTT. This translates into CASSHGTDEKLFF.

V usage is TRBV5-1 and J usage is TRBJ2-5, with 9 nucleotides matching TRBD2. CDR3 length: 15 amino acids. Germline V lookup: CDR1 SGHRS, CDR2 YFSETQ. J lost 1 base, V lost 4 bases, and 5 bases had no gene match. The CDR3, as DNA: TGCGCCAGCAGCCCACCACTAGCGGGCCAAGAGACCCAGTACTTC. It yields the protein CASSPPLAGQETQYF.

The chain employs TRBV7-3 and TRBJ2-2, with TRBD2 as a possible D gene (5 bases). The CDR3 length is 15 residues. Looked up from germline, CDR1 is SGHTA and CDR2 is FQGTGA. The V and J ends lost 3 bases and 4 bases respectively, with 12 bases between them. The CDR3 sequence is CASSFLGVGTGELFF. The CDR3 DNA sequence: TGTGCCAGCAGCTTCCTCGGGGTGGGCACCGGGGAGCTGTTTTTT.

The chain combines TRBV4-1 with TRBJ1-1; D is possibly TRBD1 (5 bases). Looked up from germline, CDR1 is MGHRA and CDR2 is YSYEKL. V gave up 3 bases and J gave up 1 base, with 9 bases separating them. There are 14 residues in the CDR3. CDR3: CASSQGLQNTEAFF. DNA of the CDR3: TGCGCCAGCAGCCAGGGACTCCAGAACACTGAAGCTTTCTTT.

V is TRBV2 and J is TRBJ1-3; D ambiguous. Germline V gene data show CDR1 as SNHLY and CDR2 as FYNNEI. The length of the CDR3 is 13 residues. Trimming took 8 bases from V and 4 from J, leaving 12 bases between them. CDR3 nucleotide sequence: TGTGCCAGCGGAAGCGGTCCAGGAAACACCATATATTTT. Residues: CASGSGPGNTIYF.

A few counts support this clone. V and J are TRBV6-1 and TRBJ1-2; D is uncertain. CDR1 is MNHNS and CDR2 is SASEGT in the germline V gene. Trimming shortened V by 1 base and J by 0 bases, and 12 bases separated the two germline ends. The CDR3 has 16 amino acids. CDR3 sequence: CASSEVRWRTNYGYTF. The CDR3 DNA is TGTGCCAGCAGTGAAGTACGTTGGAGGACTAACTATGGCTACACCTTC.

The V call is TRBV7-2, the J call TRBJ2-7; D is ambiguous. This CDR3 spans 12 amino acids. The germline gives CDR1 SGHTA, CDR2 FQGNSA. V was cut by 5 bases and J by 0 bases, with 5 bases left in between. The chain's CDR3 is CASSRSSYEQYF. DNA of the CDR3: TGTGCCAGCAGCCGGTCCTCCTACGAGCAGTACTTC.

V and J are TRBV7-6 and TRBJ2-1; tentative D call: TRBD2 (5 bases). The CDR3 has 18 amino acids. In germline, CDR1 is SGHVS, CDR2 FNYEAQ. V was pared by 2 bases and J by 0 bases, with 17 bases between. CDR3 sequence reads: CASSLRDIAQSSYNEQFF. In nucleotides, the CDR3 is TGTGCCAGCAGCTTACGGGATATAGCGCAGAGCTCCTACAATGAGCAGTTCTTC.